The 29 T cell receptor beta chains below come from one sample, sequenced in a study of T cells in localized non-small cell lung cancer. Generated by immunoSEQ multiplex PCR, the TCRdb table keeps only in-frame clones and is missing some. The sample includes approximately 35,000 clones, over 80% of them seen just once. The specimen comprised PBMCs, sampled before any cancer treatment. Source of these receptors: a man aged 40 to 70 with stage II lung adenocarcinoma.

V gene TRBV5-8 combines with J gene TRBJ2-1; the match to TRBD2 covers 12 bases. Germline V gene lookup returns CDR1 SGHTS and CDR2 YDEGEE. V gave up 4 bases and J gave up 10 bases; unmatched junction bases: 9. The CDR3 totals 15 residues. CDR3 loop: CASSRGLAGSWEQFF. The CDR3 nucleotides read TGTGCCAGCAGCCGCGGACTAGCGGGATCGTGGGAGCAGTTCTTC.

The rearrangement uses TRBV28 and TRBJ2-7; D remains unclear. Germline V gives CDR1 MDHEN, CDR2 SYDVKM. V lost 3 bases, J lost 6 bases, and 24 bases lay in between. This CDR3 is 17 amino acids long. CDR3 loop: CASSLAEVGPGFGEQYF. CDR3 in DNA: TGTGCCAGCAGTTTGGCGGAAGTCGGACCGGGTTTTGGCGAGCAGTACTTC.

The rearrangement uses TRBV7-9 and TRBJ1-3; TRBD1 aligns across 7 bases. This CDR3 region has 14 residues. V trimming: 5 bases; J trimming: 1 base; junction bases outside the gene matches: 2. Germline loops: CDR1 SEHNR, CDR2 FQNEAQ (reference sequence). The CDR3 DNA is TGTGCCAGCAGCCTACAGGGGTCTGGAAACACCATATATTTT. This encodes CASSLQGSGNTIYF.

V usage is TRBV6-5 and J usage is TRBJ1-1, with a weak D call TRBD1 (5 bases). Germline V lookup: CDR1 MNHEY, CDR2 SVGAGI. V was shortened by 7 bases and J by 0 bases, with 12 bases between the two germline ends. The CDR3 consists of 14 residues. In DNA form, the CDR3 reads TGTGCCAGCACTTCGGGGGTTATGAACACTGAAGCTTTCTTT. Its translation is CASTSGVMNTEAFF.

This chain links TRBV7-9 with TRBJ1-1; weak D call: TRBD1 (6 bases). V dropped 4 bases and J dropped 8 bases, with 23 bases sitting between them. CDR3 length: 16 residues. CDR1 is SEHNR and CDR2 is FQNEAQ in the germline V gene (reference sequence). CDR3 nucleotides: TGTGCCAGCAGCTCTCACGTACAGGGTATTCCGACGGAAGCTTTCTTT. This codes for CASSSHVQGIPTEAFF.

This clone appeared once. The chain carries TRBV9 and TRBJ2-1; perhaps TRBD2 as D (5 bases). Per the germline V gene, CDR1 is SGDLS and CDR2 is YYNGEE. Trimming stripped 0 bases from V and 4 bases from J, with 5 bases between. The CDR3 has 13 amino acids. CDR3: CASSVGRYNEQFF. CDR3 DNA sequence: TGTGCCAGCAGCGTAGGGAGGTACAATGAGCAGTTCTTC. The whole variable domain, remainder taken from reference TRBV9 and TRBJ2-1, is DSGVTQTPKHLITATGQRVTLRCSPRSGDLSVYWYQQSLDQGLQFLIQYYNGEERAKGNILERFSAQQFPDLHSELNLSSLELGDSALYFCASSVGRYNEQFFGPGTRLTVL.

The J gene is TRBJ2-5, the V gene TRBV27; 13 bases fit TRBD2. The trim removed 0 bases at V and 1 base at J, leaving 2 bases unmatched. Germline V lookup: CDR1 MNHEY, CDR2 SMNVEV (reference sequence). The CDR3 is 17 amino acids. Written as DNA, the CDR3 is TGTGCCAGCAGTTTATCAAGACTAGCGGGAGGCCAAGAGACCCAGTACTTC. This encodes CASSLSRLAGGQETQYF.

The chain recombines TRBV28 with TRBJ2-7, with TRBD2 as a possible D gene (6 bases). The CDR3 is made up of 15 amino acids. Trimming took off 1 base at V and 2 bases at J, with 12 bases between the two ends. Germline lookup yields CDR1 MDHEN and CDR2 SYDVKM. Here the CDR3 DNA reads TGTGCCAGCAGTTTATCCGGGACTCAGGCCTACGAGCAGTACTTC. Protein: CASSLSGTQAYEQYF.

J is TRBJ2-5 and V is TRBV7-6; no clear D. V lost 0 bases and J 5 bases, leaving 16 bases between the germline ends. Germline assignment: CDR1 SGHVS and CDR2 FNYEAQ. This CDR3 region has 16 residues. The CDR3 spells CASSLASQAVLETQYF. DNA of the CDR3: TGTGCCAGCAGCTTAGCTTCCCAGGCCGTTTTGGAGACCCAGTACTTC.

The rearrangement joins TRBV27 to TRBJ2-7; 8 bases align to TRBD2. Germline assignment: CDR1 MNHEY and CDR2 SMNVEV (reference sequence). The CDR3 totals 18 residues. V was pared by 1 base and J by 7 bases, with 18 bases of the junction left unmatched. The CDR3 bases are TGTGCCAGCAGTTTATTGTCGAAAGCGCCAGCGGGAGCCGGAGAGCAGTACTTC. Encoded protein: CASSLLSKAPAGAGEQYF.

V gene TRBV5-5 combines with J gene TRBJ1-4; 8 bases agree with TRBD1. Germline CDR1 is SGHKS and CDR2 is YYEKEE (reference sequence). The CDR3 runs to 16 residues. Germline trimming cut 4 bases from V and 5 bases from J; bases unmatched to any gene: 10. DNA of the CDR3: TGTGCCAGCAGCCTATTAGACAGGGGAGTAAATGAAAAACTGTTTTTT. Its translation: CASSLLDRGVNEKLFF.

The chain recombines TRBV9 with TRBJ2-3, with 12 positions matching TRBD2. CDR3 length: 17 amino acids. Looked up from germline, CDR1 is SGDLS and CDR2 is YYNGEE. Trimming cost V 4 bases and J 1 base; bases outside gene matches: 7. The CDR3, as DNA: TGTGCCAGCAGCCCAAGGGCTAGCGGGGGGGGCACAGATACGCAGTATTTT. This codes for CASSPRASGGGTDTQYF.

The chain carries TRBV29-1 and TRBJ1-2, with a tentative D call TRBD1 (5 bases). The CDR3 is 14 amino acids. Germline V gene sequence: CDR1 SQVTM, CDR2 ANQGSEA. V lost 2 bases and J lost 4, with 14 bases in between. The CDR3 coding sequence is TGCAGCGTTGAAAAGCCCAGGGCAGGCTATGGCTACACCTTC. Protein: CSVEKPRAGYGYTF.

The chain combines TRBV19 with TRBJ2-7, with a possible D match to TRBD1 (5 bases). The V end was cut by 5 bases, the J end by 0 bases, with 8 bases between. Germline values: CDR1 LNHDA, CDR2 SQIVND (reference sequence). This CDR3 region has 13 residues. This CDR3 reads CASSGRVSYEQYF. The CDR3 region has the DNA TGTGCCAGTAGTGGCAGGGTCTCCTACGAGCAGTACTTC.

In this sample, this clone turned up once. This chain links TRBV13 with TRBJ2-3, with 10 bases aligning to TRBD2. CDR1 is PRHDT and CDR2 is FYEKMQ in the germline V gene (reference sequence). Trimming at V came to 2 bases and at J to 0 bases, leaving 5 bases not matched to a gene. The CDR3 runs to 17 residues. The CDR3 DNA reads as TGTGCCAGCAGCTTATCCGGACTAGCGGATAGCACAGATACGCAGTATTTT. This codes for CASSLSGLADSTDTQYF.

The V and J genes are TRBV13 and TRBJ2-1; 9 positions agree with TRBD2. There are 15 residues in the CDR3. Losses at the gene ends were 1 base for V and 8 bases for J; bases not matched to a gene: 6. Per the germline V gene, CDR1 is PRHDT and CDR2 is FYEKMQ (reference sequence). CDR3 region: CASSLEGSGSYEQFF. The CDR3, as DNA: TGTGCCAGCAGCTTAGAGGGTAGCGGGAGCTATGAGCAGTTCTTC.

V and J are TRBV19 and TRBJ1-1, with D uncertain. The CDR3 is 13 residues long. Germline CDR1 is LNHDA and CDR2 is SQIVND (reference sequence). The ends were cut back, 5 bases at V and 0 bases at J, with 7 bases in the middle. The CDR3 sequence is CASSPYMNTEAFF. The CDR3 bases are TGTGCCAGTAGTCCATACATGAACACTGAAGCTTTCTTT.

The sample holds one count of this clone. The chain employs TRBV4-3 and TRBJ1-1; no definite D call. The CDR3 has 15 residues. The V gene lost 1 base and the J gene lost 1 base, with 10 bases spanning the gap. Germline CDR1 reads LGHNA; CDR2 reads YSLEER. As DNA, the CDR3 is TGCGCCAGCAGCCAAGCAATAGAAAGGAACACTGAAGCTTTCTTT. Translation gives CASSQAIERNTEAFF.

This clone was counted once. The rearrangement joins TRBV28 to TRBJ2-3; 8 bases are shared with TRBD1. This CDR3 spans 17 amino acids. Trimming at V came to 6 bases and at J to 0 bases, leaving 11 bases not matched to a gene. Germline CDR1 is MDHEN and CDR2 is SYDVKM. The CDR3 here is CASSSPDRGRSTDTQYF. As DNA, the CDR3 is TGTGCCAGCAGCTCACCAGACAGGGGCCGAAGCACAGATACGCAGTATTTT.

The chain is built from TRBV6-5 and TRBJ2-1; no definite D call. Germline V gives CDR1 MNHEY, CDR2 SVGAGI. Trimming removed 6 bases at V and 6 bases at J, with 9 bases between. The CDR3 is made up of 12 amino acids. The CDR3 coding sequence is TGTGCCAGCAGCCGAATCGCCAATGAGCAGTTCTTC. Its translation is CASSRIANEQFF.

This chain connects TRBV19 to TRBJ2-7; 9 bases match TRBD1. Per the germline V gene, CDR1 is LNHDA and CDR2 is SQIVND (reference sequence). This CDR3 is built from 17 residues. V trimming: 3 bases; J trimming: 3 bases; junction bases outside the gene matches: 12. The CDR3 sequence: CASSIAPTGGVSYEQYF. The CDR3 nucleotides are TGTGCCAGTAGTATCGCCCCCACAGGGGGCGTAAGCTACGAGCAGTACTTC.

V is TRBV5-1 and J is TRBJ2-2, with D perhaps assigned TRBD1 or TRBD2 (5 bases each). This CDR3 contains 14 residues. Germline V gene data show CDR1 as SGHRS and CDR2 as YFSETQ. V was pared by 5 bases and J by 3 bases, with 11 bases between. The CDR3 loop reads CASSFRDHTGELFF. DNA of the CDR3: TGCGCCAGCAGTTTCAGGGACCACACCGGGGAGCTGTTTTTT.

The rearrangement uses TRBV28 and TRBJ2-5; D perhaps matches TRBD1 (6 bases). The CDR3 has 14 residues. Trimming took 7 bases from V and 2 from J, leaving 14 bases between them. Germline V CDR1 and CDR2: MDHEN, SYDVKM. CDR3 in DNA: TGTGCCAGCACACGACCCCAGGGGCAAGAGACCCAGTACTTC. Its protein product is CASTRPQGQETQYF.

The chain has TRBV7-2 and TRBJ2-2, with unresolved D. The CDR3 has 13 residues. Trimming shortened V by 5 bases and J by 2 bases, and 6 bases separated the two germline ends. The V gene's germline CDR1 is SGHTA and CDR2 FQGNSA. The CDR3 region has the DNA TGTGCCAGCAGCCCCTCTAACACCGGGGAGCTGTTTTTT. Amino acid sequence: CASSPSNTGELFF. Drawing the rest from reference TRBV7-2 and TRBJ2-2, the complete variable domain is GAGVSQSPSNKVTEKGKDVELRCDPISGHTALYWYRQSLGQGLEFLIYFQGNSAPDKSGLPSDRFSAERTGGSVSTLTIQRTQQEDSAVYLCASSPSNTGELFFGEGSRLTVL.

The V gene is TRBV7-9, the J gene TRBJ2-2; TRBD2 agrees at 9 bases. CDR3 length: 16 amino acids. V was pared by 5 bases and J by 7 bases, with 11 bases of the junction left unmatched. The V gene's germline CDR1 is SEHNR and CDR2 FQNEAQ (reference sequence). CDR3 in amino acids: CASSPQVAGEGGELFF. In DNA form, the CDR3 reads TGTGCCAGCAGCCCCCAGGTAGCGGGAGAAGGCGGGGAGCTGTTTTTT.

The chain is built from TRBV30 and TRBJ1-1; D possibly corresponds to TRBD1 (5 bases). Between the trimmed V and J ends, which lost 2 bases and 2 bases, there was a span of 12 bases. The CDR3 length is 14 residues. From germline, CDR1 is GTSNPN and CDR2 SVGIG (reference sequence). CDR3 sequence (DNA): TGTGCCTGGAGTCCGGGGGGATTTAACACTGAAGCTTTCTTT. Its protein product is CAWSPGGFNTEAFF.

This clone was seen a single time. V gene TRBV6-9 combines with J gene TRBJ2-2; TRBD1 is a possible D gene (6 bases). Germline V gene data show CDR1 as MNHGY and CDR2 as SVAAGI. With 7 bases removed from V and 3 bases from J, the gap between germline ends came to 9 bases. The CDR3 extends over 13 amino acids. The CDR3 reads CASTQGYTGELFF. The CDR3, as DNA: TGTGCCAGCACCCAGGGGTACACCGGGGAGCTGTTTTTT.

The rearrangement joins TRBV7-2 to TRBJ2-2; 9 bases align to TRBD2. The germline V gene encodes CDR1 SGHTA and CDR2 FQGNSA. V lost 2 bases and J lost 7; bases outside the gene matches: 5. This CDR3 has 15 amino acids. The CDR3 region has the DNA TGTGCCAGCAGCTTAACTAGCGGGTTCATCGGGGAGCTGTTTTTT. Translating it yields CASSLTSGFIGELFF.

The chain combines TRBV30 with TRBJ1-1; D perhaps matches TRBD1 (5 bases). Per germline, CDR1 GTSNPN and CDR2 SVGIG (reference sequence). The CDR3 length is 13 residues. The V gene lost 3 bases and the J gene lost 1 base, with 9 bases spanning the gap. The chain's CDR3 is CAWRGPGNTEAFF. The CDR3 DNA sequence: TGTGCCTGGAGGGGACCTGGGAACACTGAAGCTTTCTTT.